The rows below give T cell receptor beta chains drawn from one sample of a study of cytomegalovirus exposure and HLA in healthy donors. Assay used: immunoSEQ multiplex PCR; TCRdb lists only in-frame clones, some missing. Of around 130,000 clones listed, roughly 8.6% are singletons. Sequenced: PBMCs. Source of these receptors: a woman aged 40 to 49 in good health and CMV-seropositive. Each CDR3 is given with its conserved first and last residue. D genes are given only for firm matches. Not all rows give a size; the values are once, few, many and, for expanded clones, a class.

>TRBJ2-1|TRBV5-4|-|TRBD1
CASSLAGGGPGNEQFF
TGTGCCAGCAGCTTGGCAGGGGGTGGGCCCGGCAATGAGCAGTTCTTC
>TRBJ2-7|TRBV4-1|few|TRBD1
CASSQAGQGSDEQYF
TGCGCCAGCAGCCAAGCGGGACAGGGATCCGACGAGCAGTACTTC
>TRBJ1-2|TRBV19|-|-
CASSPAAGPNYGYTF
TGTGCCAGTAGTCCGGCGGCAGGGCCTAACTATGGCTACACCTTC
>TRBJ1-1|TRBV6-5|few|-
CASRPGGTEAFF
TGTGCCAGCAGGCCCGGGGGCACTGAAGCTTTCTTT
>TRBJ2-7|TRBV6-4|many|TRBD2
CASSELAGSYEQYF
TGTGCCAGCAGTGAACTAGCGGGGTCATACGAGCAGTACTTC
>TRBJ2-7|TRBV7-6|few|TRBD1
CASSLERDRLYEQYF
TGTGCCAGCAGCTTAGAGAGGGACAGGCTCTACGAGCAGTACTTC
>TRBJ1-1|TRBV20-1|-|-
CLSTEAFF
TGCTTATCCACTGAAGCTTTCTTT
>TRBJ2-1|TRBV5-1|few|TRBD2
CASSPRTSGGYNEQFF
TGCGCCAGCAGCCCCAGGACTAGCGGGGGGTACAATGAGCAGTTCTTC
>TRBJ1-4|TRBV6-6|few|-
CASSFPTGLNEKLFF
TGTGCCAGCAGTTTCCCCACAGGGTTGAATGAAAAACTGTTTTTT
>TRBJ1-2|TRBV1|-|-
CTSSQEGGGKFNYGYTF
TGCACCAGCAGCCAAGAGGGGGGGGGAAAATTTAACTATGGCTACACCTTC
>TRBJ1-2|TRBV7-2|few|-
CASSFQAYYGYTF
TGTGCCAGCAGCTTTCAGGCTTACTATGGCTACACCTTC
>TRBJ1-2|TRBV6-5|few|TRBD1
CASSPTGESNYGYTF
TGTGCCAGCAGTCCGACAGGGGAAAGTAACTATGGCTACACCTTC
>TRBJ1-4|TRBV15|few|-
CATSRDRDNYEKLFF
TGTGCCACCAGCAGAGACCGGGACAACTATGAAAAACTGTTTTTT
>TRBJ1-1|TRBV20-1|few|TRBD1
CSARTGTVW
TGCAGTGCTAGGACCGGGACAGTTTGG
>TRBJ2-1|TRBV28|-|TRBD1
CASSLLTGEFNEQFF
TGTGCCAGCAGCCTACTTACAGGGGAGTTCAATGAGCAGTTCTTC
>TRBJ1-1|TRBV6-5|-|-
CASSSYTQTNTEAFF
TGTGCCAGCAGTTCGTATACACAGACGAACACTGAAGCTTTCTTT
>TRBJ2-5|TRBV27|-|-
CASSPLGGKETQYF
TGTGCCAGCAGTCCCCTGGGCGGGAAAGAGACCCAGTACTTC
>TRBJ1-5|TRBV21-1|-|-
CAKEKGWNQPQHF
TGTGCTAAAGAGAAGGGGTGGAATCAGCCCCAGCATTTT